These 31 T cell receptor beta chains were sequenced from one sample in a study of graft-versus-host responses after intestinal transplantation. Profiled with immunoSEQ multiplex PCR; TCRdb holds only in-frame clones, not every one. This table has around 93,000 clones, 80% to 95% appearing once. No antigen has been assigned to these receptors. Sequenced material: unstimulated CD8+ T cells sorted from spleen or lymph node cells, taken before intestinal transplant. These receptors originate from a human donor who received an intestinal transplant.

The J gene is TRBJ1-3, the V gene TRBV6-5; D might be TRBD1 (5 bases). Germline CDR1 reads MNHEY; CDR2 reads SVGAGI. V lost 6 bases and J lost 0, with 12 bases in between. This CDR3 has 15 residues. CDR3: CASSSGTFSGNTIYF. CDR3 nucleotides: TGTGCCAGCAGCTCCGGGACGTTCTCTGGAAACACCATATATTTT.

V usage is TRBV10-2 and J usage is TRBJ2-3; 12 bases are shared with TRBD2. V lost 2 bases and J lost 2; bases outside the gene matches: 2. The CDR3 runs to 16 residues. Germline lookup yields CDR1 WSHSY and CDR2 SAAADI. The chain's CDR3 is CASSEASGRATDTQYF. As DNA, the CDR3 is TGCGCCAGCAGTGAGGCTAGCGGGAGGGCCACAGATACGCAGTATTTT.

The J gene is TRBJ2-7, the V gene TRBV6-5, with a weak D call TRBD2 (5 bases). The CDR3 consists of 15 residues. Germline V gives CDR1 MNHEY, CDR2 SVGAGI. V lost 4 bases, J lost 3 bases, and 16 bases lay in between. This CDR3 reads CASSWGGGSSYEQYF. The CDR3 region has the DNA TGTGCCAGCAGTTGGGGTGGCGGGTCGAGCTACGAGCAGTACTTC.

The chain has TRBV28 and TRBJ1-1; no firm D call. Germline values: CDR1 MDHEN, CDR2 SYDVKM. The CDR3 runs to 13 residues. The V end was cut by 2 bases, the J end by 4 bases, with 8 bases between. In DNA form, the CDR3 reads TGTGCCAGCAGTTTAATGCGCCGCACTGAAGCTTTCTTT. Encoded protein: CASSLMRRTEAFF.

The gene calls are TRBV27 and TRBJ2-5; 9 bases match TRBD2. The CDR3 is made up of 13 amino acids. The ends lost 7 bases at V and 0 bases at J; junction bases unmatched: 0. The germline V gene has CDR1 MNHEY and CDR2 SMNVEV (reference sequence). The CDR3 sequence: CASKRGDQETQYF. In nucleotides, the CDR3 is TGTGCCAGCAAGCGGGGGGACCAAGAGACCCAGTACTTC.

The chain combines TRBV5-1 with TRBJ1-1; a weak D match, TRBD1 (6 bases). Trimming took 7 bases from V and 6 from J, leaving 19 bases between them. There are 14 residues in the CDR3. Looked up from germline, CDR1 is SGHRS and CDR2 is YFSETQ. The CDR3 nucleotides read TGCGCCAGCCCGAGGATTCAGGGGTCCCCTGAAGCTTTCTTT. Translation gives CASPRIQGSPEAFF.

This chain connects TRBV11-2 to TRBJ2-1; 9 bases fit TRBD2. This CDR3 is 17 amino acids long. V trimming: 2 bases; J trimming: 3 bases; junction bases outside the gene matches: 8. Germline CDR1 is SGHAT and CDR2 is FQNNGV. The CDR3 nucleotides are TGTGCCAGCAGCTTATACCTTAGCGGGGGAATCTACAATGAGCAGTTCTTC. It translates to CASSLYLSGGIYNEQFF. Together with reference TRBV11-2 and TRBJ2-1, the CDR3 gives the full variable domain: EAGVAQSPRYKIIEKRQSVAFWCNPISGHATLYWYQQILGQGPKLLIQFQNNGVVDDSQLPKDRFSAERLKGVDSTLKIQPAKLEDSAVYLCASSLYLSGGIYNEQFFGPGTRLTVL.

This clone was observed once. The chain links TRBV4-1 to TRBJ1-5, with no clear D. Trimming removed 0 bases at V and 10 bases at J, with 13 bases between. Germline-derived CDR1 and CDR2 are MGHRA and YSYEKL. The CDR3 consists of 14 residues. The CDR3 loop is CASSQEGLISPQHF. The CDR3 bases are TGCGCCAGCAGCCAAGAAGGATTGATCAGCCCCCAGCATTTT.

The gene calls are TRBV7-3 and TRBJ2-1; D is unclear. In germline, CDR1 is SGHTA, CDR2 FQGTGA. This CDR3 is built from 16 residues. V gave up 8 bases and J gave up 2 bases, with 19 bases separating them. CDR3 loop: CASSGVSTAAYNEQFF. As DNA, the CDR3 is TGTGCCAGCTCTGGTGTGTCGACGGCAGCCTACAATGAGCAGTTCTTC.

The chain carries TRBV9 and TRBJ1-2, with D perhaps matching TRBD1 (6 bases). Germline V gives CDR1 SGDLS, CDR2 YYNGEE. This CDR3 region has 15 residues. V dropped 3 bases and J dropped 0 bases, with 12 bases sitting between them. The DNA for the CDR3 is TGTGCCAGCAGCGCAACAGGGACATCTAACTATGGCTACACCTTC. This gives the protein CASSATGTSNYGYTF.

This sequence joins TRBV7-6 and TRBJ2-1; D is ambiguous. Trimming removed 2 bases from V and 0 bases from J, with 17 bases in between. The CDR3 extends over 18 amino acids. Germline V gene data show CDR1 as SGHVS and CDR2 as FNYEAQ. The CDR3 sequence is CASSLLLVVRSSYNEQFF. DNA for the CDR3: TGTGCCAGCAGCTTACTGTTGGTTGTCAGGAGCTCCTACAATGAGCAGTTCTTC. Filled out from reference TRBV7-6 and TRBJ2-1, the complete variable domain reads GAGVSQSPRYKVTKRGQDVALRCDPISGHVSLYWYRQALGQGPEFLTYFNYEAQQDKSGLPNDRFSAERPEGSISTLTIQRTEQRDSAMYRCASSLLLVVRSSYNEQFFGPGTRLTVL.

The chain has TRBV5-6 and TRBJ2-7; TRBD1 is a possible D gene (6 bases). V was pared by 2 bases and J by 4 bases, with 7 bases between. Germline V gene data show CDR1 as SGHDT and CDR2 as YYEEEE. This CDR3 is built from 12 residues. The CDR3 region is CASSFTGYEQYF. The CDR3 DNA is TGTGCCAGCAGCTTTACAGGGTACGAGCAGTACTTC.

V and J are TRBV7-6 and TRBJ1-1; perhaps TRBD1 as D (6 bases). Germline loops: CDR1 SGHVS, CDR2 FNYEAQ. This CDR3 comprises 12 residues. V lost 5 bases, J lost 6 bases, and 10 bases lay in between. CDR3 amino acids: CASSPGGPEAFF. DNA of the CDR3: TGTGCCAGCAGCCCCGGGGGCCCTGAAGCTTTCTTT.

The chain recombines TRBV7-2 with TRBJ2-5, with D possibly matching TRBD2 (6 bases). With the DNA end fitting TRBJ2-7 better, the J assignment may be wrong. The CDR3 sequence is 13 residues long. Per the germline V gene, CDR1 is SGHTA and CDR2 is FQGNSA. CDR3 region: CASSLMEGNEQYF. CDR3 bases: TGTGCCAGCAGCTTAATGGAGGGAAACGAGCAGTACTTC.

The chain links TRBV9 to TRBJ2-3; 7 bases fit TRBD1. The germline V gene has CDR1 SGDLS and CDR2 YYNGEE. This CDR3 region has 15 residues. V was pared by 4 bases and J by 2 bases, with 7 bases of the junction left unmatched. CDR3 protein: CASSPGGSHTDTQYF. For the CDR3, the DNA is TGTGCCAGCAGCCCAGGGGGTTCACACACAGATACGCAGTATTTT. The full variable domain, completed using reference TRBV9 and TRBJ2-3, is DSGVTQTPKHLITATGQRVTLRCSPRSGDLSVYWYQQSLDQGLQFLIQYYNGEERAKGNILERFSAQQFPDLHSELNLSSLELGDSALYFCASSPGGSHTDTQYFGPGTRLTVL.

The CDR3 loop reads CASSYLGQYYGYTF. The DNA for the CDR3 is TGTGCCAGCAGTTACCTGGGACAGTACTATGGCTACACCTTC. The V call is TRBV6-5, the J call TRBJ1-2; 7 bases agree with TRBD1. In germline, CDR1 is MNHEY, CDR2 SVGAGI. This CDR3 region has 14 residues. V gave up 2 bases and J gave up 3 bases; unmatched junction bases: 3.

The chain has TRBV10-3 and TRBJ2-1; 13 bases are shared with TRBD2. The CDR3 runs to 18 residues. The germline gives CDR1 ENHRY, CDR2 SYGVKD. The V and J ends lost 4 bases and 0 bases, in that order; junction bases with no gene match: 6. This chain's CDR3 is CAISVEGLAGNSYNEQFF. The CDR3 DNA reads TGTGCCATCAGTGTGGAGGGACTAGCGGGGAACTCCTACAATGAGCAGTTCTTC.

This rearrangement joins TRBV27 to TRBJ1-1; D remains ambiguous. The CDR3 is 12 amino acids. V lost 3 bases and J 6 bases, leaving 8 bases between the germline ends. Looked up from germline, CDR1 is MNHEY and CDR2 is SMNVEV (reference sequence). CDR3 nucleotides: TGTGCCAGCAGTTTCCTGGGTGCTGAAGCTTTCTTT. Encoded protein: CASSFLGAEAFF.

The rearrangement uses TRBV27 and TRBJ2-7, with TRBD2 matching 7 bases. There are 14 residues in the CDR3. CDR1 is MNHEY, CDR2 SMNVEV, per germline (reference sequence). V lost 4 bases to trimming and J lost 2 bases; unmatched junction nucleotides: 5. The CDR3 DNA reads as TGTGCCAGCAGTTCAGGGAGGGCGGCCTACGAGCAGTACTTC. It encodes CASSSGRAAYEQYF.

The chain is built from TRBV4-2 and TRBJ1-1; possible D gene TRBD1, 5 bases. The CDR3 runs 15 residues. CDR1 LGHNA and CDR2 YNFKEQ come from the germline V gene. V lost 0 bases and J 4 bases, leaving 12 bases between the germline ends. The CDR3 DNA reads TGTGCCAGCAGCCAAGATCTAGGGGCGGGCACTGAAGCTTTCTTT. Translating it yields CASSQDLGAGTEAFF.

The rearrangement joins TRBV4-2 to TRBJ2-4; TRBD1 matches 7 bases. The germline V gene has CDR1 LGHNA and CDR2 YNFKEQ. J was trimmed by 1 base and V by 1 base; bases with no gene match: 10. This CDR3 region has 18 residues. CDR3 sequence (DNA): TGTGCCAGCAGCCAAGGGGGCCGAGGGGGCCCGGCCAAAAACATTCAGTACTTC. It yields the protein CASSQGGRGGPAKNIQYF.

The V gene is TRBV27, the J gene TRBJ2-7, with TRBD2 identical over 7 bases. CDR1 MNHEY and CDR2 SMNVEV come from the germline V gene (reference sequence). The length of the CDR3 is 13 residues. Losses at the gene ends were 3 bases for V and 6 bases for J; bases not matched to a gene: 5. The DNA for the CDR3 is TGTGCCAGCAGTTTTAGTTCGGGAGGCGAGCAGTACTTC. This codes for CASSFSSGGEQYF.

The chain links TRBV15 to TRBJ2-1, with TRBD2 identical over 9 bases. CDR1 and CDR2 (germline): LNHNV, YYDKDF (reference sequence). The CDR3 extends over 15 amino acids. Trimming took 3 bases from V and 6 from J; bases not matched to a gene: 6. The CDR3 DNA is TGTGCCACCAGCAGGGCCGGGACTAGCACCAATGAGCAGTTCTTC. It yields the protein CATSRAGTSTNEQFF.

The chain recombines TRBV9 with TRBJ2-3; 11 nucleotides match TRBD1. The junction had 12 bases not matched to a gene; V was cut back by 4 bases and J by 2 bases. Germline CDR1 SGDLS, CDR2 YYNGEE. This CDR3 region has 18 residues. CDR3 sequence (DNA): TGTGCCAGCAGCCTGGACAGGGGGCCTGTGGGGAACACAGATACGCAGTATTTT. Translating gives CASSLDRGPVGNTDTQYF.

The CDR3 DNA reads TGTGCCAGCAGCTTCGGTTGGGGTGCCGAGTCCTACAATGAGCAGTTCTTC. It is translated as CASSFGWGAESYNEQFF. This sequence joins TRBV5-6 and TRBJ2-1; D unclear. V was clipped by 2 bases and J by 1 base, with 16 bases between them. In germline, CDR1 is SGHDT, CDR2 YYEEEE. The CDR3 has 17 residues. The whole variable domain, remainder taken from reference TRBV5-6 and TRBJ2-1, is DAGVTQSPTHLIKTRGQQVTLRCSPKSGHDTVSWYQQALGQGPQFIFQYYEEEERQRGNFPDRFSGHQFPNYSSELNVNALLLGDSALYLCASSFGWGAESYNEQFFGPGTRLTVL.

The rearrangement uses TRBV19 and TRBJ2-4; maybe TRBD1 (6 bases). The V and J ends lost 7 bases and 3 bases respectively, with 7 bases between them. Germline loops: CDR1 LNHDA, CDR2 SQIVND (reference sequence). The CDR3 totals 12 residues. CDR3 in amino acids: CASTGDKNIQYF. CDR3 DNA sequence: TGTGCCAGTACAGGGGACAAAAACATTCAGTACTTC.

The chain joins TRBV28 to TRBJ2-3; tentatively, D is TRBD1 (6 bases). The CDR3 consists of 13 residues. With 8 bases removed from V and 2 bases from J, the gap between germline ends came to 11 bases. CDR1 MDHEN and CDR2 SYDVKM come from the germline V gene. The CDR3 bases are TGTGCCAGCGATGGGACACACACAGATACGCAGTATTTT. This sequence encodes CASDGTHTDTQYF. Full variable domain (outside the CDR3, taken from reference TRBV28 and TRBJ2-3): DVKVTQSSRYLVKRTGEKVFLECVQDMDHENMFWYRQDPGLGLRLIYFSYDVKMKEKGDIPEGYSVSREKKERFSLILESASTNQTSMYLCASDGTHTDTQYFGPGTRLTVL.

The J gene is TRBJ2-3, the V gene TRBV6-1, with D perhaps TRBD2 (7 bases). CDR1 and CDR2 from the germline V gene are MNHNS and SASEGT. The CDR3 consists of 15 residues. The ends were cut back, 6 bases at V and 1 base at J, with 14 bases in the middle. CDR3 residues: CASSLRGGGTDTQYF. CDR3 coding DNA: TGTGCCAGCAGCCTCAGGGGAGGGGGCACAGATACGCAGTATTTT.

The count of this clone is one. The rearrangement uses TRBV5-5 and TRBJ1-3, with a weak D call TRBD1 (5 bases). Germline V lookup: CDR1 SGHKS, CDR2 YYEKEE (reference sequence). Trimming removed 4 bases at V and 2 bases at J, with 10 bases between. This CDR3 spans 14 amino acids. The CDR3 DNA is TGTGCCAGCAGCCTTCTGGGGCCTGGAAACACCATATATTTT. It yields the protein CASSLLGPGNTIYF.

CDR3 region: CASGGRLLFF. The DNA for the CDR3 is TGTGCCAGTGGGGGGAGGTTACTGTTTTTT. The V and J genes are TRBV19 and TRBJ1-4, with D possibly matching TRBD1 (5 bases). The germline CDR1 and CDR2 sequences are LNHDA and SQIVND (reference sequence). The CDR3 is made up of 10 amino acids. The V and J ends lost 8 bases and 13 bases respectively, with 11 bases between them.

This clone was detected once. The rearrangement links TRBV10-2 to TRBJ1-2; D gene uncertain. V lost 4 bases and J 1 base, leaving 13 bases between the germline ends. Germline CDR1 reads WSHSY; CDR2 reads SAAADI. This CDR3 is built from 15 residues. As DNA, the CDR3 is TGCGCCAGCAGTGGGGCCGCGCATCTTAACTATGGCTACACCTTC. This translates into CASSGAAHLNYGYTF.